Below are 9 T cell receptor beta chains sequenced from a single sample in a study of blood T cell repertoires in COVID-19. The method was immunoSEQ multiplex PCR; TCRdb's version includes in-frame clones alone and lacks a portion of them. The table records roughly 150,000 clones, around 81% of them present only once. Sequencing was performed on PBMCs or T cells enriched from blood (not recorded which). The receptors here all came from a woman in her thirties or forties who had recovered from COVID-19.

V gene TRBV15 combines with J gene TRBJ2-5, with D possibly matching TRBD2 (6 bases). The germline CDR1 and CDR2 sequences are LNHNV and YYDKDF (reference sequence). The CDR3 totals 13 residues. Between the trimmed V and J ends, which lost 6 bases and 3 bases, there was a span of 11 bases. DNA for the CDR3: TGTGCCACCAGTCTCGGGAGTGAAGAGACCCAGTACTTC. Protein sequence: CATSLGSEETQYF.

The chain carries TRBV2 and TRBJ2-1, with 14 nucleotides matching TRBD2. V was clipped by 6 bases and J by 8 bases; unmatched bases: 6. Germline CDR1 SNHLY, CDR2 FYNNEI. CDR3 length equals 15 residues. The CDR3 here is CASRAGTSGGYEQFF. CDR3 DNA sequence: TGTGCCAGCAGGGCGGGGACTAGCGGGGGCTATGAGCAGTTCTTC.

The chain carries TRBV19 and TRBJ2-1, with 8 bases lining up with TRBD2. V lost 7 bases, J lost 4 bases, and 9 bases stayed unmatched. CDR3 length: 15 amino acids. Germline V gives CDR1 LNHDA, CDR2 SQIVND (reference sequence). CDR3 nucleotide sequence: TGTGCCAGTACCGTCCCGGGACTAGGGTACAATGAGCAGTTCTTC. This encodes CASTVPGLGYNEQFF.

The chain has TRBV13 and TRBJ1-5, with D possibly TRBD1 on 5 matching bases. The V gene lost 5 bases and the J gene lost 0 bases, with 8 bases spanning the gap. This CDR3 has 14 residues. From germline, CDR1 is PRHDT and CDR2 FYEKMQ (reference sequence). The CDR3 sequence: CASSLQGSNQPQHF. The CDR3 DNA is TGTGCCAGCAGCCTTCAGGGTAGCAATCAGCCCCAGCATTTT. Together with reference TRBV13 and TRBJ1-5, the CDR3 gives the full variable domain: AAGVIQSPRHLIKEKRETATLKCYPIPRHDTVYWYQQGPGQDPQFLISFYEKMQSDKGSIPDRFSAQQFSDYHSELNMSSLELGDSALYFCASSLQGSNQPQHFGDGTRLSIL.

This rearrangement joins TRBV3-1 (or the pseudogene TRBV3-2) to TRBJ2-1; 12 bases agree with TRBD2. J lost 10 bases, V lost 0 bases, and 7 bases had no gene match. Germline CDR1 and CDR2: LGHDT and YNNKEL (reference sequence). The CDR3 covers 16 residues. CDR3 DNA sequence: TGTGCCAGCAGCCAAGATCCTAGCGGGGGGGCCAAAGAGCAGTTCTTC. Amino acids: CASSQDPSGGAKEQFF.

The chain employs TRBV19 and TRBJ1-5; D unresolved. The V gene's germline CDR1 is LNHDA and CDR2 SQIVND (reference sequence). The CDR3 totals 9 residues. The CDR3: CFIFQPQHF. The CDR3 bases are TGTTTTATCTTTCAGCCCCAGCATTTT.

The rearrangement uses TRBV14 and TRBJ1-2; 9 bases are a match to TRBD1. J lost 4 bases, V lost 3 bases, and 9 bases had no gene match. Germline-derived CDR1 and CDR2 are SGHDN and FVKESK. The CDR3 is 16 amino acids. Here the CDR3 DNA reads TGTGCCAGCAGCCACAGGCGGACAGGGGACGGCTATGGCTACACCTTC. It translates to CASSHRRTGDGYGYTF.

J is TRBJ1-3 and V is TRBV9, with TRBD1 as a possible D gene (5 bases). Looked up from germline, CDR1 is SGDLS and CDR2 is YYNGEE. This CDR3 spans 16 amino acids. V lost 0 bases to trimming and J lost 0 bases, with 10 bases between them. CDR3 region: CASSVEGTDSGNTIYF. For the CDR3, the DNA is TGTGCCAGCAGCGTAGAGGGGACTGACTCTGGAAACACCATATATTTT.

The J gene is TRBJ2-7, the V gene TRBV15; tentative D call: TRBD2 (6 bases). V was trimmed by 0 bases and J by 2 bases, leaving 11 bases between them. The V gene's germline CDR1 is LNHNV and CDR2 YYDKDF (reference sequence). This CDR3 region has 15 residues. The CDR3 loop reads CATSREGSGAYEQYF. The CDR3, as DNA: TGTGCCACCAGCAGAGAAGGTAGCGGAGCCTACGAGCAGTACTTC.